This T cell receptor beta chain was documented in a study of cytomegalovirus exposure and HLA in healthy donors. Study results and limitations: Rare TCR sequences predominated, though certain public TCRs were found in many donors.

Primers for the PCR totalled 60 Vbeta and 13 Jbeta. Profiled with immunoSEQ multiplex PCR; TCRdb holds only in-frame clones, not every one. The table records around 100,000 clones, just over 65% of them present only once. Concerning this clone: Antigen specificity is unknown.

CDR1 is SGHRS and CDR2 is YFSETQ in the germline V gene. V lost 0 bases to trimming and J lost 0 bases, with 7 bases between them. The CDR3 is made up of 15 amino acids. The sequencing input was PBMCs. This TCR was sampled from a man under 40 in good health and CMV-seronegative. V gene TRBV5-1 combines with J gene TRBJ1-3; D not resolved. The CDR3 is CASSLGSVSGNTIYF. CDR3 sequence (DNA): TGCGCCAGCAGCTTGGGTAGTGTCTCTGGAAACACCATATATTTT.